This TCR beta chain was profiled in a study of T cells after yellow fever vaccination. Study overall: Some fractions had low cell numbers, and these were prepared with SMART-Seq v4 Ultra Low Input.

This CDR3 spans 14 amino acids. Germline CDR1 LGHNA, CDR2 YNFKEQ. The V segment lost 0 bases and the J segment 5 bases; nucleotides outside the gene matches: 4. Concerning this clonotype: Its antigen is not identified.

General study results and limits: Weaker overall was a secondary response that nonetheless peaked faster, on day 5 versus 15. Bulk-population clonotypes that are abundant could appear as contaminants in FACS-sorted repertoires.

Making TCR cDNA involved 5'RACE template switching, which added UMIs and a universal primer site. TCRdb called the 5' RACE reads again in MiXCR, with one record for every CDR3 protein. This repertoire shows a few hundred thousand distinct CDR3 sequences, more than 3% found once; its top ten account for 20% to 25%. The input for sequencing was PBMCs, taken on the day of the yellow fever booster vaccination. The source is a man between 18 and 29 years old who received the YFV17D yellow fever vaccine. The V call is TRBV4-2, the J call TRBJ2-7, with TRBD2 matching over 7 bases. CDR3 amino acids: CASSQDILADEQYF. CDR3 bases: TGTGCCAGCAGCCAAGATATCCTAGCGGACGAGCAGTACTTC.